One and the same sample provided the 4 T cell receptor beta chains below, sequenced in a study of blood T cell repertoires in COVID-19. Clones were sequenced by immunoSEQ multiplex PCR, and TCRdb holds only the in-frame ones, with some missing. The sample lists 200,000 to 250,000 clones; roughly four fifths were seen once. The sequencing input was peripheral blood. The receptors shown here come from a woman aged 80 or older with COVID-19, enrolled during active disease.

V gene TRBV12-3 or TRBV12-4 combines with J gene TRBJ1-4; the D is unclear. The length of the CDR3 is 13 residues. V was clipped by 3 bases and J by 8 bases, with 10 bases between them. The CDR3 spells CASSLIGIEKLFF. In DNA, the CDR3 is TGTGCCAGCAGTTTGATCGGTATCGAAAAACTGTTTTTT.

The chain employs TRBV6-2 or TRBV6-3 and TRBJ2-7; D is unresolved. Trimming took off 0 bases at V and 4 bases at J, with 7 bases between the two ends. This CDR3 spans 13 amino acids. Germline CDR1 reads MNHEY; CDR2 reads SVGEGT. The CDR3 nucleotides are TGTGCCAGCAGTTACTCGTCCAGGTACGAGCAGTACTTC. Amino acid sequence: CASSYSSRYEQYF.

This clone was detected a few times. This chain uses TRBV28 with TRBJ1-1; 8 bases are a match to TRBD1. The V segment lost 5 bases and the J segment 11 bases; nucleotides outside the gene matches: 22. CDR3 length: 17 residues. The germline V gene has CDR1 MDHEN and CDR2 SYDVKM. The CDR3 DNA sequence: TGTGCCAGCAGTCTATACCGTCCCGGACAGGGTTCGGTGGGGGCTTTCTTT. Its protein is CASSLYRPGQGSVGAFF.

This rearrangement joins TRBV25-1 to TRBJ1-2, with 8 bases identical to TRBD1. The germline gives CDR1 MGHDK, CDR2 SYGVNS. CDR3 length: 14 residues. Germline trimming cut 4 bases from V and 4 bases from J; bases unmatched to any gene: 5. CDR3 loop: CASSGTGRGYGYTF. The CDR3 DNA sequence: TGTGCCAGCAGTGGGACAGGGCGAGGCTATGGCTACACCTTC.